The entry that follows covers one T cell receptor (beta chain) sequence. This entry is derived from a study of blood T cell repertoires in COVID-19. Study as a whole: Cohort 3 donors were reported recovered after two negative PCRs, clearance, or symptom resolution.

Recruitment covered fewer than 25 US areas and drew participants whose ages spanned about 18 to 90 years. Participant-given clinical history determined each cohort assignment. In the original workflow: Reference gene primer amplification yielded estimated nucleated cell counts. Generated by immunoSEQ multiplex PCR, the TCRdb table keeps only in-frame clones and is missing some. That table is the source of V, J and clone size, and D and trimming were worked out from the DNA. Among some 200,000 clones listed, roughly 87% were seen once. Trimming at V came to 6 bases and at J to 9 bases, leaving 5 bases not matched to a gene. This CDR3 has 14 amino acids. Germline V gene sequence: CDR1 MNHEY, CDR2 SVGAGI.

The source of this sequence is a man aged 25-40 years in a cohort exposed to, infected with or recovered from COVID-19 (not recorded which). This chain uses TRBV6-5 with TRBJ1-6; TRBD1 aligns across 10 bases. The sample taken for sequencing was PBMCs or T cells enriched from blood (not recorded which). The CDR3 protein is CASRRTGGSSPLHF. Here the CDR3 DNA reads TGTGCCAGCAGACGGACAGGGGGAAGTTCACCCCTCCACTTT.